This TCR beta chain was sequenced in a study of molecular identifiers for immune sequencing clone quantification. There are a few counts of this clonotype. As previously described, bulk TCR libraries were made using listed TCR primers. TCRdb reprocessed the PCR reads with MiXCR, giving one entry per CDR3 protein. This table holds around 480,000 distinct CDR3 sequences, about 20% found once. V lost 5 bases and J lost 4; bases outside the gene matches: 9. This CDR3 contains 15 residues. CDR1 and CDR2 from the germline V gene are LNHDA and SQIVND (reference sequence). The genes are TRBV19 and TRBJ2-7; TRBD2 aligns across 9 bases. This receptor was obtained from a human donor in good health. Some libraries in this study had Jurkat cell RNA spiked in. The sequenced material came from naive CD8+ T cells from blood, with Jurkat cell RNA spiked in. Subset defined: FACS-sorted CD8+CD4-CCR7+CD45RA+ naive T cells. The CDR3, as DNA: TGTGCCAGTAGTCCCGTAGCGGGAGAGAGGTACGAGCAGTACTTC. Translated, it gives CASSPVAGERYEQYF. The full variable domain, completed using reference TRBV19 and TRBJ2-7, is DGGITQSPKYLFRKEGQNVTLSCEQNLNHDAMYWYRQDPGQGLRLIYYSQIVNDFQKGDIAEGYSVSREKKESFPLTVTSAQKNPTAFYLCASSPVAGERYEQYFGPGTRLTVT.